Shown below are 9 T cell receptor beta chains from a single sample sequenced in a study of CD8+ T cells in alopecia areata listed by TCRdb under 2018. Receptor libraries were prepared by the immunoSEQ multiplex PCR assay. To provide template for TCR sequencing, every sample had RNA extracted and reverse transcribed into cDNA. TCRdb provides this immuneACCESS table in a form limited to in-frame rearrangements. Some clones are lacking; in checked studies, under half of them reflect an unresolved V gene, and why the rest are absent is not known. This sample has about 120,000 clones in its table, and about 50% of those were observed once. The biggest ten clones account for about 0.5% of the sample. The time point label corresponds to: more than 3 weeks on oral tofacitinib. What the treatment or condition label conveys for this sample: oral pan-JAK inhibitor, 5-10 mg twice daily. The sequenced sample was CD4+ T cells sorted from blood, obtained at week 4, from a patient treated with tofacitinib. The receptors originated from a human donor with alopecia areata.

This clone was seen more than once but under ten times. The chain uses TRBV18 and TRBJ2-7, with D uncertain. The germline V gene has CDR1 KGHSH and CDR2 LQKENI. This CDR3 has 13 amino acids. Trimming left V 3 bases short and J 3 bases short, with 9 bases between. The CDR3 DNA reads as TGTGCCAGCTCACCCGGGCAGAGCTACGAGCAGTACTTC. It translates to CASSPGQSYEQYF.

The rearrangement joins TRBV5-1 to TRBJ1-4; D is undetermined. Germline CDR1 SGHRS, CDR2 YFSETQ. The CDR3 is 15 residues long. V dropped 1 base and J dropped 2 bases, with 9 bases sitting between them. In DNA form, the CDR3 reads TGCGCCAGCAGCTTGCTGGGAATGACTAATGAAAAACTGTTTTTT. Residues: CASSLLGMTNEKLFF.

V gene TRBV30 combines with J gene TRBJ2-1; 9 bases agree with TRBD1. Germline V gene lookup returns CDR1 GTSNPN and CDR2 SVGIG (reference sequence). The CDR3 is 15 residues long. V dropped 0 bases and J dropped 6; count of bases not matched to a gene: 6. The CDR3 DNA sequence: TGTGCCTGGAGTGTACAGGGGGCAGTGGGCAATGAGCAGTTCTTC. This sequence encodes CAWSVQGAVGNEQFF.

CDR3 sequence reads: CSVSVVDEQFF. The CDR3, as DNA: TGCAGCGTTTCCGTGGTCGATGAGCAGTTCTTC. V and J are TRBV29-1 and TRBJ2-1; D ambiguous. Germline V lookup: CDR1 SQVTM, CDR2 ANQGSEA. The germline V and J ends were trimmed by 5 bases and 8 bases, with 10 bases remaining between them. The CDR3 length is 11 residues.

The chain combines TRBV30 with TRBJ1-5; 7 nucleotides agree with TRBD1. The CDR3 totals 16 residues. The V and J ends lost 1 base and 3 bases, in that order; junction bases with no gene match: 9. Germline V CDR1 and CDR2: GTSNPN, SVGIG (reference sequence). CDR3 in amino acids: CAWSGAGGDTNQPQHF. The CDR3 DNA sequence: TGTGCCTGGAGTGGGGCAGGGGGTGATACCAATCAGCCCCAGCATTTT. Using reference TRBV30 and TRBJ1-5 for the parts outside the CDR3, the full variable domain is SQTIHQWPATLVQPVGSPLSLECTVEGTSNPNLYWYRQAAGRGLQLLFYSVGIGQISSEVPQNLSASRPQDRQFILSSKKLLLSDSGFYLCAWSGAGGDTNQPQHFGDGTRLSIL.

DNA for the CDR3: TGTGCCAGCAGCCGTATGCACAATGAGCAGTTCTTC. The encoded protein is CASSRMHNEQFF. The chain combines TRBV7-9 with TRBJ2-1, with D unresolved. Germline CDR1 reads SEHNR; CDR2 reads FQNEAQ (reference sequence). The germline V and J ends were trimmed by 5 bases and 5 bases, with 7 bases remaining between them. The CDR3 loop spans 12 amino acids. Combining the CDR3 with reference TRBV7-9 and TRBJ2-1 gives the whole variable domain DTGVSQNPRHKITKRGQNVTFRCDPISEHNRLYWYRQTLGQGPEFLTYFQNEAQLEKSRLLSDRFSAERPKGSFSTLEIQRTEQGDSAMYLCASSRMHNEQFFGPGTRLTVL.

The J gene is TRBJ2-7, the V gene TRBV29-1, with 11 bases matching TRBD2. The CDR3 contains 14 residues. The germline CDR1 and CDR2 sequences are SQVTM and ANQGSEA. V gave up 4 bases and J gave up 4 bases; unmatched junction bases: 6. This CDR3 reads CSVGLAGGGYEQYF. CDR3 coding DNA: TGCAGCGTTGGGCTAGCGGGAGGAGGGTACGAGCAGTACTTC.

Here the CDR3 DNA reads TGTGCCTGGAGTTTCAGGGCCTATGGCTACACCTTC. This codes for CAWSFRAYGYTF. The gene calls are TRBV30 and TRBJ1-2; TRBD1 might be the D (5 bases). This CDR3 is 12 amino acids long. Per germline, CDR1 GTSNPN and CDR2 SVGIG (reference sequence). V was shortened by 2 bases and J by 4 bases, with 8 bases between the two germline ends.

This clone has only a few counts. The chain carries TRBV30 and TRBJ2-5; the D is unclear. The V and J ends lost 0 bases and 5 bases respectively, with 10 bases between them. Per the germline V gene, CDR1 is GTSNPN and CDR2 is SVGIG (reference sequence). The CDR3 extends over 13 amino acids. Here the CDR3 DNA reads TGTGCCTGGAGTGTAGTTCTGAAGGAGACCCAGTACTTC. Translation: CAWSVVLKETQYF.